Listed below are T cell receptor beta chains from one sample, sequenced in a study of Ad26.COV2.S vaccination and SARS-CoV-2 variants. The data were produced by immunoSEQ multiplex PCR, yet TCRdb's version contains in-frame clones alone and is incomplete. The top ten hold about 3.9% of the sample, which has around 350,000 clones, roughly nine tenths seen once. The source material was peripheral blood, sampled after recovery from COVID-19. All receptors derive from a human donor who had recovered from COVID-19. CDR3s include the opening cysteine and the closing phenylalanine or tryptophan. The order of the fields is clone size, D gene, J gene, V gene, CDR3 protein, CDR3 DNA. D genes are given only for firm matches. Size is stated for part of the rows, as once, few or many counts, or as a class when the clone is expanded.

NA | TRBD2 | TRBJ2-5 | TRBV3-1/TRBV3-2 | CASSQAGGQQETQYF | TGTGCCAGCAGCCAAGCGGGGGGGCAACAAGAGACCCAGTACTTC
NA | NA | TRBJ1-1 | TRBV10-3 | CAISAGDTHAFF | TGTGCCATCAGTGCGGGCGATACCCATGCTTTCTTT
NA | NA | TRBJ2-2 | TRBV23-1 | CASSHPIRGINTGELFF | TGCGCCAGCAGTCACCCGATAAGGGGTATTAACACCGGGGAGCTGTTTTTT
NA | TRBD1 | TRBJ1-2 | TRBV19 | CASSRGQGFTYGYTF | TGTGCCAGTAGTAGAGGACAGGGGTTCACGTATGGCTACACCTTC
NA | NA | TRBJ2-6 | TRBV6-2/TRBV6-3 | CASSSGSGANVLTF | TGTGCCAGCAGTTCAGGCTCTGGGGCCAACGTCCTGACTTTC
few | TRBD1 | TRBJ1-6 | TRBV27 | CASSRQGADSPLHF | TGTGCCAGCAGCAGACAGGGGGCGGATTCACCCCTCCACTTT
NA | NA | TRBJ1-6 | TRBV3-1/TRBV3-2 | CASSQNVYSPLHF | TGTGCCAGCAGCCAAAACGTGTATTCACCCCTCCACTTT
NA | NA | TRBJ2-7 | TRBV6-1 | CASSEAPGRVPYEQYF | TGTGCCAGCAGTGAAGCGCCTGGGCGGGTCCCCTACGAGCAGTACTTC
NA | NA | TRBJ2-3 | TRBV9 | CASSVAGRTSTDTQYF | TGTGCCAGCAGCGTAGCGGGTAGGACCAGCACAGATACGCAGTATTTT
once | TRBD1 | TRBJ2-5 | TRBV19 | CASSPRTGMETQYF | TGTGCCAGTAGTCCCCGGACAGGGATGGAGACCCAGTACTTC
few | NA | TRBJ1-1 | TRBV7-9 | CAAKRELNTEAFF | TGTGCCGCCAAGCGGGAGTTGAACACTGAAGCTTTCTTT
NA | NA | TRBJ2-7 | TRBV6-5 | CASSYGTSNSYEQYF | TGTGCCAGCAGTTACGGAACTAGTAACTCCTACGAGCAGTACTTC
NA | NA | TRBJ1-2 | TRBV28 | CASTSGPRGYTF | TGTGCCAGCACCTCGGGCCCGAGGGGCTACACCTTC
NA | TRBD1 | TRBJ2-2 | TRBV29-1 | CSALTGWNTGELFF | TGCAGCGCTTTGACAGGGTGGAACACCGGGGAGCTGTTTTTT
NA | TRBD2 | TRBJ2-3 | TRBV7-3 | CASSLGTSGGWGTDTQYF | TGTGCCAGCAGCTTAGGGACTAGCGGGGGGTGGGGCACAGATACGCAGTATTTT
NA | NA | TRBJ1-2 | TRBV28 | CASSPAVRSRYGYTF | TGTGCCAGCAGTCCGGCGGTCCGGAGTAGATATGGCTACACCTTC
NA | NA | TRBJ1-5 | TRBV19 | CASSLQGTEGPIQPQHF | TGTGCCAGTAGCCTTCAAGGAACAGAGGGACCCATTCAGCCCCAGCATTTT
NA | NA | TRBJ2-3 | TRBV28 | CASTAHRTQYF | TGTGCCAGCACCGCCCATCGCACGCAGTATTTT
NA | TRBD1 | TRBJ1-2 | TRBV5-6 | CASSLTGGLNGYTF | TGTGCCAGCAGCCTTACAGGGGGACTGAATGGCTACACCTTC
NA | TRBD2 | TRBJ2-4 | TRBV5-1 | CASSLESGGPSKNIQYF | TGCGCCAGCAGCTTGGAAAGCGGGGGGCCATCCAAAAACATTCAGTACTTC
NA | NA | TRBJ1-5 | TRBV27 | CASSLVGGSNQPQHF | TGTGCCAGCAGTTTAGTTGGGGGCAGTAATCAGCCCCAGCATTTT
few | NA | TRBJ1-1 | TRBV11-2 | CASSLGLNTEAFF | TGTGCCAGCAGCTTAGGGTTGAACACTGAAGCTTTCTTT
few | NA | TRBJ2-2 | TRBV6-1 | CASSKASRTGELFF | TGTGCCAGCAGTAAAGCGTCTCGCACCGGGGAGCTGTTTTTT
NA | NA | TRBJ1-4 | TRBV9 | CASSVGSSFPNEKLFF | TGTGCCAGCAGCGTGGGCAGCAGCTTTCCCAATGAAAAACTGTTTTTT
NA | NA | TRBJ1-1 | TRBV7-2 | CASSLMWGAGTEAFF | TGTGCCAGCAGCTTAATGTGGGGCGCAGGGACTGAAGCTTTCTTT
NA | NA | TRBJ2-7 | TRBV6-6 | CASETYSGRTYEQYF | TGTGCCAGCGAAACGTACTCGGGACGGACCTACGAGCAGTACTTC
NA | NA | TRBJ2-1 | TRBV12-3/TRBV12-4 | CASSLRNEQFF | TGTGCCAGCAGTTTAAGGAATGAGCAGTTCTTC
NA | NA | TRBJ1-2 | TRBV20-1 | CSAVYREGYTF | TGCAGTGCCGTGTACAGGGAAGGCTACACCTTC
NA | TRBD2 | TRBJ2-5 | TRBV3-1/TRBV3-2 | CASSHSILAEWGGTQYF | TGTGCCAGCAGCCATTCTATACTAGCGGAATGGGGAGGGACCCAGTACTTC